This TCR beta chain derives from a study of shared clonotypes between healthy human individuals. Study as a whole: The donor pool was made up of a couple of women and a few men aged 18 to 49.

Each subset's genomic DNA was shared equally among a number of immunoSEQ plates. TCRdb's table, derived via immunoSEQ multiplex PCR, lists solely in-frame clones and lacks some. This sample carries 2 million to 2.5 million clones, roughly 93% of them seen once, and the ten largest clones take 0.39%. V was clipped by 2 bases and J by 7 bases, with 18 bases between them. Per the germline V gene, CDR1 is SEHNR and CDR2 is FQNEAQ (reference sequence). The CDR3 length is 15 residues. Sequencing was carried out using naive CD4+ T cells from PBMCs. Subset defined: CD45RA+ positively selected. The sequence came from a man younger than 35 in good health. Some clones in this sample may be carry-over from other donors' samples. The gene calls are TRBV7-9 and TRBJ2-7; D not certain. CDR3: CASSLFPNSYGEQYF. The CDR3 nucleotides read TGTGCCAGCAGCTTATTTCCTAACAGTTATGGGGAGCAGTACTTC.